What follows are 6 T cell receptor beta chains derived from one specimen sequenced in a study of blood T cell repertoires in COVID-19. Method: immunoSEQ multiplex PCR; TCRdb's copy keeps in-frame clones and lacks some. The sample has about 260,000 clones, approximately 87% seen once. The source material was peripheral blood. These receptors were obtained from a human donor in a cohort sampled during active COVID-19.

This chain joins TRBV11-2 and TRBJ2-7, with TRBD1 matching over 10 bases. This CDR3 has 14 amino acids. The trim removed 5 bases at V and 0 bases at J, leaving 1 base unmatched. In germline, CDR1 is SGHAT, CDR2 FQNNGV. CDR3 nucleotide sequence: TGTGCCAGCAGCCGGGACAGGGGCTCCTACGAGCAGTACTTC. It is translated as CASSRDRGSYEQYF.

The genes are TRBV10-3 and TRBJ2-1; D is uncertain. Looked up from germline, CDR1 is ENHRY and CDR2 is SYGVKD. The CDR3 consists of 11 residues. V was cut by 5 bases and J by 7 bases, with 6 bases left in between. The CDR3: CAISLNNEQFF. DNA of the CDR3: TGTGCCATCAGTCTTAATAATGAGCAGTTCTTC.

This sequence joins TRBV2 and TRBJ2-7, with D possibly matching TRBD1 (6 bases). Germline CDR1 reads SNHLY; CDR2 reads FYNNEI. V was shortened by 0 bases and J by 5 bases, with 23 bases between the two germline ends. The CDR3 loop spans 18 amino acids. CDR3 sequence (DNA): TGTGCCAGCAGTGAAGCGGTGGAGCCTCAGGGGAATTGGAACGAGCAGTACTTC. It encodes CASSEAVEPQGNWNEQYF.

The chain is built from TRBV7-8 and TRBJ1-3; D gene unclear. V was cut by 3 bases and J by 2 bases, with 14 bases left in between. The CDR3 loop spans 16 amino acids. Germline V CDR1 and CDR2: SGHVS, FQNEAQ. The chain's CDR3 is CASSFGIPGAGNTIYF. The CDR3 DNA is TGTGCCAGCAGCTTCGGGATCCCAGGCGCTGGAAACACCATATATTTT.

This clone was observed a single time. The V call is TRBV4-2, the J call TRBJ2-1, with 11 bases that match TRBD1. The CDR3 is 15 residues long. Germline V CDR1 and CDR2: LGHNA, YNFKEQ. V was pared by 0 bases and J by 7 bases, with 2 bases of the junction left unmatched. CDR3 coding DNA: TGTGCCAGCAGCCAAGACGGACAGGGGGCAAATGAGCAGTTCTTC. Translated: CASSQDGQGANEQFF.

The chain's CDR3 is CATRQGSYNEQFF. CDR3 nucleotides: TGCGCCACCCGACAGGGCTCCTACAATGAGCAGTTCTTC. This chain uses TRBV10-2 with TRBJ2-1, with 7 positions matching TRBD1. Germline CDR1 and CDR2: WSHSY and SAAADI. The CDR3 spans 13 residues. V gave up 10 bases and J gave up 0 bases; unmatched junction bases: 3.